The 6 T cell receptor beta chains below all came from one sample that was sequenced in a study of patients and donors after allogeneic stem cell transplantation. A single record per CDR3 protein comes from TCRdb applying MiXCR to the RT-PCR reads. The table has fewer than 95,000 distinct CDR3 sequences, around 5% seen once; the top ten hold 2.6%. Sequenced material: blood, either unsorted or a sorted T cell fraction (not recorded which). The receptors derive from a human donor who was either an allogeneic HSCT recipient or a stem cell or donor lymphocyte infusion donor (not recorded which). It is not recorded whose cells these are; they may come from a transplant donor.

This clonotype appeared many times. The genes are TRBV20-1 and TRBJ1-2; D is uncertain. CDR3 length: 13 amino acids. Per germline, CDR1 DFQATT and CDR2 SNEGSKA (reference sequence). Trimming left V 4 bases short and J 1 base short, with 10 bases between. The CDR3 nucleotides are TGCAGTGCTACGCTGGGAGATAACTATGGCTACACCTTC. It yields the protein CSATLGDNYGYTF.

In its sample, this clonotype was seen many times. The rearrangement joins TRBV3-1 to TRBJ2-3; no clear D gene. Trimming cost V 0 bases and J 1 base, with 5 bases left between them. The CDR3 totals 14 residues. The germline CDR1 and CDR2 sequences are LGHDT and YNNKEL (reference sequence). DNA of the CDR3: TGTGCCAGCAGCCAAGAGTGGGGCACAGATACGCAGTATTTT. Encoded protein: CASSQEWGTDTQYF.

This clonotype has at least ten counts. The chain is built from TRBV20-1 and TRBJ2-5, with D possibly TRBD2 on 5 matching bases. Looked up from germline, CDR1 is DFQATT and CDR2 is SNEGSKA (reference sequence). This CDR3 is 14 amino acids long. V lost 2 bases, J lost 5 bases, and 15 bases lay in between. The CDR3 reads CSARIPGMVETQYF. Written as DNA, the CDR3 is TGCAGTGCTAGAATTCCGGGAATGGTGGAGACCCAGTACTTC.

This clonotype showed up many times. This chain connects TRBV7-9 to TRBJ1-6; D is unclear. The CDR3 contains 13 residues. Trimming took 7 bases from V and 10 from J, leaving 14 bases between them. Germline values: CDR1 SEHNR, CDR2 FQNEAQ (reference sequence). The CDR3 protein is CASTLRVESPLHF. The DNA of the CDR3 is TGTGCCAGCACGCTAAGGGTAGAGTCACCCCTCCACTTT.

This clonotype has a count of ten or more. The chain recombines TRBV6-2 or TRBV6-3 with TRBJ2-7, with 7 nucleotides matching TRBD2. The ends lost 8 bases at V and 1 base at J; junction bases unmatched: 8. Per germline, CDR1 MNHEY and CDR2 SVGEGT. The CDR3 has 14 amino acids. CDR3 nucleotide sequence: TGTGCCAGCTGGGAGGGTTTTCGGTCCTACGAGCAGTACTTC. Amino acid sequence: CASWEGFRSYEQYF.

This clonotype was seen repeatedly, ten times or more. The chain recombines TRBV20-1 with TRBJ1-1; D gene ambiguous. V shed 1 base and J shed 3 bases, with 9 bases lying between them. This CDR3 is 13 amino acids long. Germline V gene sequence: CDR1 DFQATT, CDR2 SNEGSKA (reference sequence). The CDR3 DNA sequence: TGCAGTGCTAGAGGCGGGTTACACACTGAAGCTTTCTTT. Translating gives CSARGGLHTEAFF.